This is a list of T cell receptor beta chains from one sample in a study of T cells in Graves' hyperthyroidism and ophthalmopathy. TCRdb passed the multiplex PCR reads through MiXCR, listing each CDR3 protein once. The sample holds 400,000 or so distinct CDR3 sequences, 11% to 15% seen once. Sequenced input: blood. These receptors originate from a man aged 50 or older with Graves' ophthalmopathy. The conserved cysteine and the conserved F or W are not part of the CDR3 here. A row's size may be missing; if present it is once, few, many or a size class.

j_call,v_call,clone_size,cdr3_aa
TRBJ2-7,TRBV4-1,few,ASSRRTGESYEQY
TRBJ2-2,TRBV24-1,many,ASGPPNTGELF
TRBJ2-3,TRBV2,many,ASSWDRGSSTDTQY
TRBJ2-7,TRBV12-3/TRBV12-4,many,ASSLSLGGTGYEQY
TRBJ1-5,TRBV2,many,ASKMDQPQH
TRBJ1-4,TRBV6-6,many,ASSYRAISGATPEKLF
TRBJ2-7,TRBV6-5,many,ASSYRAGGTYEQY
TRBJ2-1,TRBV2,many,ASENRAGDPFHDEQF
TRBJ2-3,TRBV20-1,many,SANIAGVGTDTQY
TRBJ1-1,TRBV5-6,-,ASSSVGDPQGTEAF
TRBJ2-1,TRBV13,-,ASSLGRLAGTNEQF
TRBJ2-3,TRBV2,many,ATRGRSRDADTQY
TRBJ1-1,TRBV29-1,-,SVEGGTAGAF
TRBJ1-4,TRBV29-1,many,SVAEGRRATNEKLF
TRBJ2-1,TRBV24-1,many,ATSGQLAGDLNEQF
TRBJ2-2,TRBV5-1,few,ASSPRTSGRSTGELF
TRBJ2-2,TRBV12-3/TRBV12-4,many,ASMGTGELF
TRBJ2-1,TRBV9,once,ASSVTGVSDEQF
TRBJ2-1,TRBV20-1,many,SARDLRPSAYNEQF
TRBJ2-3,TRBV11-2,few,ASSTSTGTQY
TRBJ2-1,TRBV12-3/TRBV12-4,many,ASSSTGASPDEQF
TRBJ1-5,TRBV6-1,few,ASRTLSGTGGFGGNQPQH
TRBJ2-3,TRBV7-3,many,ASSAGTSGKSTDTQY
TRBJ2-5,TRBV9,many,ASSVRDRGMETQY
TRBJ2-1,TRBV20-1,many,SARDRLAYNEQF
TRBJ2-1,TRBV11-2,-,ASSLVAGVHYNEQF
TRBJ1-4,TRBV28,few,ASSPREAATNEKLF
TRBJ1-1,TRBV5-1,many,ASSPDGATGNTEAF
TRBJ2-1,TRBV7-8,many,ASSLLASGRADEQF
TRBJ2-1,TRBV20-1,-,SAEAIINCNEQF
TRBJ1-5,TRBV7-9,-,ASSFGDPGISNQPQH
TRBJ2-6,TRBV6-1,few,ASMWARSGANVLT
TRBJ2-2,TRBV7-8,few,ASSSAGGSAGELF
TRBJ1-3,TRBV19,-,ASTPQKTSGNTIY
TRBJ2-3,TRBV20-1,many,SAERGSTDTQY
TRBJ1-1,TRBV29-1,many,SAEFGGATEAF
TRBJ1-2,TRBV29-1,many,SVGQGNYGYT